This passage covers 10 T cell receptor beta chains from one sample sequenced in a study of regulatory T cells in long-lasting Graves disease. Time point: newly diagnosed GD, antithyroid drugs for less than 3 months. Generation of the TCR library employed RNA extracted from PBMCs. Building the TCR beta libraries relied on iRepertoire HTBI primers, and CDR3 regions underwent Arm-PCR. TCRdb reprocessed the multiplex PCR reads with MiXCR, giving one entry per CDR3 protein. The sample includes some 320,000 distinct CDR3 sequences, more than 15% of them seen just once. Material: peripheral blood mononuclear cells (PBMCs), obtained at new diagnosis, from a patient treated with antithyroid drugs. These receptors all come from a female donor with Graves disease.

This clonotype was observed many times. CDR3 sequence: CASRETPTGTENTEAFF. The CDR3 DNA is TGTGCCAGCAGAGAGACTCCTACCGGGACAGAAAACACTGAAGCTTTCTTT. This rearrangement joins TRBV2 to TRBJ1-1; 7 bases align to TRBD1. The CDR3 spans 17 residues. Germline V lookup: CDR1 SNHLY, CDR2 FYNNEI. The V gene end was trimmed by 6 bases and the J gene end by 2 bases; junction bases not matched to a gene: 15.

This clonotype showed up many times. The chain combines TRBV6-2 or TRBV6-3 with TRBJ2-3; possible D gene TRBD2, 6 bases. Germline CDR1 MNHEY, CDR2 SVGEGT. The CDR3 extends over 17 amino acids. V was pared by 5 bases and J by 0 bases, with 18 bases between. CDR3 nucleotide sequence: TGTGCCAGCAGTGAAAGAGGGGCGGACTATAGCACAGATACGCAGTATTTT. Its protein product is CASSERGADYSTDTQYF.

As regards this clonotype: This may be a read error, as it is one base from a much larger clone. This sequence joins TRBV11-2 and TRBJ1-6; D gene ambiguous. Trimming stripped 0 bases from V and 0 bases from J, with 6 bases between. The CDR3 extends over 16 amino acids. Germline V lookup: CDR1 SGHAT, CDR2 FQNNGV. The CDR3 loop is CASSLEARSYNSPLHF. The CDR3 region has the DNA TGTGCCAGCAGCTTAGAGGCACGCTCCTATAATTCACCCCTCCACTTT.

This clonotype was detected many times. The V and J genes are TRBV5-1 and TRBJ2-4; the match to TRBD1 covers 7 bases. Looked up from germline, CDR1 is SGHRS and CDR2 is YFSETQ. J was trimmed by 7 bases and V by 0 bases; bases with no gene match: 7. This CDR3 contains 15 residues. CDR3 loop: CASSLAGSRGNIQYF. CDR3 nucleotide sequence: TGCGCCAGCAGCTTGGCGGGATCCAGGGGGAACATTCAGTACTTC.

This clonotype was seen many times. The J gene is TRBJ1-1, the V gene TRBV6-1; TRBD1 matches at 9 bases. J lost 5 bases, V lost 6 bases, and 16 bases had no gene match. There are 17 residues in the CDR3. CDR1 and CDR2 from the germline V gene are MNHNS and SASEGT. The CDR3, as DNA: TGTGCCAGCAGCGCCCGGGACAGGGCAATAGTACTGACTGAAGCTTTCTTT. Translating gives CASSARDRAIVLTEAFF.

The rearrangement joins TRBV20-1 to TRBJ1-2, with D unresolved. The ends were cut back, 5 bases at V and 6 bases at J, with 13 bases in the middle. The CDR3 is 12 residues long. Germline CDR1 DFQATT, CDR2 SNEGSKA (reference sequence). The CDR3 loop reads CSASPRRDGYTF. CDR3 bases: TGCAGTGCTTCTCCGCGACGGGATGGCTACACCTTC.

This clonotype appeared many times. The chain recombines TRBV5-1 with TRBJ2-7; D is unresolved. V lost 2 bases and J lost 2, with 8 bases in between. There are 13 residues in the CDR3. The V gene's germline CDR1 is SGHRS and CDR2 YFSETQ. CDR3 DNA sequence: TGCGCCAGCAGCTTCGCAGCTACCTACGAGCAGTACTTC. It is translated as CASSFAATYEQYF. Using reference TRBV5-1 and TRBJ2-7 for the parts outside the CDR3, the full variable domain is KAGVTQTPRYLIKTRGQQVTLSCSPISGHRSVSWYQQTPGQGLQFLFEYFSETQRNKGNFPGRFSGRQFSNSRSEMNVSTLELGDSALYLCASSFAATYEQYFGPGTRLTVT.

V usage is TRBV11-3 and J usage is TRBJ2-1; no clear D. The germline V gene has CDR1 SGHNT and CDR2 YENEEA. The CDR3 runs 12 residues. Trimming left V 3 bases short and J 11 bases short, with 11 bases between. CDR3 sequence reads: CASSLVESKQFF. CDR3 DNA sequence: TGTGCCAGCAGCTTGGTGGAGTCTAAGCAGTTCTTC.

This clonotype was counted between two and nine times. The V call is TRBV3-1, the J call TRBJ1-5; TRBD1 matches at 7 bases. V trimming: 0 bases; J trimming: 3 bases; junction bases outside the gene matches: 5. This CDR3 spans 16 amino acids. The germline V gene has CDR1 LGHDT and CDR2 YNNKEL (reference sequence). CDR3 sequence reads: CASSQEGGYTNQPQHF. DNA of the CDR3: TGTGCCAGCAGCCAAGAAGGGGGCTATACCAATCAGCCCCAGCATTTT.

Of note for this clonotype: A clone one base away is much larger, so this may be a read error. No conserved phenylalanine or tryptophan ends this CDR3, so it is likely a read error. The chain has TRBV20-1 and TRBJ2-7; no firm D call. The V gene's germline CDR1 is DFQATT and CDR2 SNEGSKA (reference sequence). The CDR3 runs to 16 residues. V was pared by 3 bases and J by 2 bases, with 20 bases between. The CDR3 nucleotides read TGCAGTGCTAGCGGGTATTTTGGTAACCCTGCCTACGAGCAGTACCTC. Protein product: CSASGYFGNPAYEQYL.